Sequencing of this T cell receptor (beta chain) was carried out in a study of blood T cells in healthy people across ages. Study-level findings and limits: PBMCs were not sorted, which prevented a conclusive comparison of naive versus antigen-experienced cells.

The authors ran a second PCR of 7 to 11 cycles using a sample-barcoded 5' primer and a J-beta primer mix. TCRdb reprocessed the 5' RACE reads via MiXCR and lists one record per CDR3 protein. The sample lists nearly 800,000 distinct CDR3 sequences, roughly three fifths seen once, with about 26% in the top ten. This clonotype was observed at least ten times. The antigen is not known. The sample providers were healthy Caucasian people from Russia, aged roughly 6 to 95. Samples each had at least 5.5 micrograms of total RNA extracted. This TCR came from a man aged 35 to 55 in good health. The sample was blood.

CDR3: CASSRDSTYEQYF. The CDR3 DNA follows: TGCGCCAGCAGCCGGGACTCCACCTACGAGCAGTACTTC. V and J are TRBV4-3 and TRBJ2-7, with a weak D call TRBD2 (6 bases). This CDR3 comprises 13 residues. Per the germline V gene, CDR1 is LGHNA and CDR2 is YSLEER. V was shortened by 4 bases and J by 2 bases, with 9 bases between the two germline ends.